This record covers a single T cell receptor (beta chain). One entry per CDR3 protein, called by TCRdb with MiXCR from the 5' RACE reads. The sample shows about 240,000 distinct CDR3 sequences, approximately 7.6% of them seen only once. This entry belongs to a study of CD8 T cells in ankylosing spondylitis. CDR1 and CDR2 from the germline V gene are MNHNS and SASEGT. This CDR3 region has 11 residues. The ends were cut back, 7 bases at V and 7 bases at J, with 10 bases in the middle. The chain links TRBV6-1 to TRBJ1-1; perhaps TRBD1 as D (5 bases). Material for sequencing was blood, either unsorted or a sorted T cell fraction (not recorded which). This receptor was identified in a female donor with ankylosing spondylitis or in good health (not recorded which). The CDR3 region is CASMSGGEAFF. The CDR3 region has the DNA TGTGCCAGCATGTCGGGGGGTGAAGCTTTCTTT.